This TCR beta chain came from a study of blood T cell repertoires in COVID-19. At the level of the study: From T cells, B-cell-depleted T cells, or PBMCs came the material, which was cDNA or gDNA.

The CDR3 sequence is 14 residues long. The germline CDR1 and CDR2 sequences are SQVTM and ANQGSEA. Trimming took off 5 bases at V and 0 bases at J, with 12 bases between the two ends. As handled by the study authors: It was from reference gene primer amplification that nucleated cell counts were estimated. Produced via immunoSEQ multiplex PCR; TCRdb's table is partial and in-frame only. V and J calls and clone size are as listed in that table; D and trimming were resolved from the DNA. The table records 250,000 to 350,000 clones, around nine tenths of them present only once. J is TRBJ2-3 and V is TRBV29-1, with D maybe TRBD2 (6 bases). The receptor was isolated from a woman under 40 with COVID-19, enrolled during active disease. Input material: peripheral blood. Here the CDR3 reads CSVHLALSTDTQYF. In nucleotides, the CDR3 is TGCAGCGTTCATCTAGCGCTAAGCACAGATACGCAGTATTTT.